The clone carrying this T cell receptor beta chain occurred many times. The CDR3 has 14 residues. The germline V gene encodes CDR1 SGHDT and CDR2 YYEEEE. V was cut by 0 bases and J by 1 base, with 7 bases left in between. This sample was included in a study of T cells in Graves' hyperthyroidism and ophthalmopathy. Amplification yielded TCR beta CDR3 regions, with RNA transcripts as the source. A set of HTBI primers served as the primers for a first-round RT-PCR of the TCR CDR3. TCRdb reprocessed the multiplex PCR reads with MiXCR, giving one entry per CDR3 protein. The sample yields under 350,000 distinct CDR3 sequences, over 15% seen once.

The chain uses TRBV5-6 and TRBJ1-2; no clear D gene. The sample comprised blood. The receptor comes from a woman aged 55-70 years with Graves' ophthalmopathy. The CDR3 nucleotides are TGTGCCAGCAGCTTGGGGCGACTTAACTATGGCTACACCTTC. This codes for CASSLGRLNYGYTF. Filled out from reference TRBV5-6 and TRBJ1-2, the complete variable domain reads DAGVTQSPTHLIKTRGQQVTLRCSPKSGHDTVSWYQQALGQGPQFIFQYYEEEERQRGNFPDRFSGHQFPNYSSELNVNALLLGDSALYLCASSLGRLNYGYTFGSGTRLTVV.